These 29 T cell receptor beta chains were sequenced from one sample in a study of blood T cells in healthy people across ages. Primers used in a second PCR of about 6 to 12 cycles were a sample-barcoded 5' primer and a J-beta primer mix. MiXCR, run by TCRdb on the 5' RACE reads, gives a single entry per CDR3 protein. The table has some 1.7 million distinct CDR3 sequences, 28% seen once. The sequenced sample consisted of blood. The receptors were sampled from a woman in her twenties or thirties in good health.

V and J are TRBV24-1 and TRBJ1-5, with TRBD1 matching over 9 bases. Germline loops: CDR1 KGHDR, CDR2 SFDVKD. Unmatched junction bases numbered 6, after V lost 2 bases and J lost 2 bases. The CDR3 has 17 amino acids. The CDR3 DNA reads TGTGCCACCAGTGATTCGAGGGACAGGGTCGGCAATCAGCCCCAGCATTTT. Amino acids: CATSDSRDRVGNQPQHF.

The chain uses TRBV27 and TRBJ2-7; 7 nucleotides agree with TRBD1. CDR3 length equals 15 residues. CDR1 is MNHEY, CDR2 SMNVEV, per germline (reference sequence). With V trimmed by 3 bases and J by 2 bases, 7 bases remained unmatched. The CDR3 loop is CASSFTGTDPYEQYF. The CDR3 nucleotides are TGTGCCAGCAGTTTTACCGGGACAGACCCCTACGAGCAGTACTTC.

Notes on this clonotype: A much larger clone is a single base away; this may be a read error. V usage is TRBV20-1 and J usage is TRBJ2-4; TRBD2 aligns across 9 bases. The V gene end was trimmed by 5 bases and the J gene end by 13 bases; junction bases not matched to a gene: 15. The CDR3 has 14 residues. From germline, CDR1 is DFQATT and CDR2 SNEGSKA (reference sequence). CDR3 amino acids: CSAPLSGGNNEQYF. For the CDR3, the DNA is TGCAGTGCTCCTCTAAGCGGGGGGAACAATGAGCAGTACTTC.

Remarks on this clonotype: This sequence may be a read error, since a much larger clone differs from it by one base. The V gene is TRBV12-3 or TRBV12-4, the J gene TRBJ2-4; 9 positions agree with TRBD2. The CDR3 spans 17 residues. CDR3 protein: CASRGARGGLAKNIRYF. As DNA, the CDR3 is TGTGCCAGCAGAGGGGCGAGAGGGGGACTAGCCAAAAACATTCGGTACTTC.

This clonotype was found many times. This chain connects TRBV10-3 to TRBJ2-5; 10 bases map to TRBD1. The CDR3 runs 16 residues. The germline V gene has CDR1 ENHRY and CDR2 SYGVKD. After removal of 6 bases from V and 1 base from J, the junction contained 8 bases not matched to a gene. CDR3 coding DNA: TGTGCCATCAGGGCCGACAGGGGGCCTTCCCAAGAGACCCAGTACTTC. It is translated as CAIRADRGPSQETQYF.

This clonotype was recorded at least ten times. The V call is TRBV4-3, the J call TRBJ2-1; tentative D call: TRBD2 (5 bases). V lost 4 bases and J lost 9, with 22 bases in between. The CDR3 is made up of 16 amino acids. Germline CDR1 reads LGHNA; CDR2 reads YSLEER. The CDR3 protein is CASSPSRTLPGGEQFF. In DNA form, the CDR3 reads TGCGCCAGCAGCCCTTCCAGGACTCTCCCCGGAGGTGAGCAGTTCTTC.

About this clonotype itself: A much larger clone lies a single base off, so this may be a read error. The chain combines TRBV7-6 with TRBJ2-7; D is perhaps TRBD1 (6 bases). Germline V lookup: CDR1 SGHVS, CDR2 FNYEAQ. V lost 8 bases and J 0 bases, leaving 17 bases between the germline ends. The CDR3 covers 15 residues. This chain's CDR3 is CASGLQTGRSYEQYF. In nucleotides, the CDR3 is TGTGCCAGCGGCCTCCAGACAGGACGCTCCTACGAGCAGTACTTC.

The chain recombines TRBV9 with TRBJ2-7, with 9 bases lining up with TRBD1. V lost 3 bases to trimming and J lost 3 bases; unmatched junction nucleotides: 7. The CDR3 is 15 residues long. Germline assignment: CDR1 SGDLS and CDR2 YYNGEE. Here the CDR3 reads CASSAGTGTFYEQYF. The CDR3 DNA sequence: TGTGCCAGCAGCGCCGGGACAGGGACGTTCTACGAGCAGTACTTC.

This chain links TRBV6-5 with TRBJ2-3, with TRBD1 matching 10 bases. CDR3 length: 16 amino acids. Germline CDR1 and CDR2: MNHEY and SVGAGI. The V segment lost 3 bases and the J segment 5 bases; nucleotides outside the gene matches: 8. In DNA form, the CDR3 reads TGTGCCAGCAGTTATCAGCTGGGACAGGGGAAAGATACGCAGTATTTT. This translates into CASSYQLGQGKDTQYF.

This clonotype showed up just a few times. The chain carries TRBV29-1 and TRBJ2-4; either TRBD1 or TRBD2 may fit D (5 bases each). The J call is uncertain, as TRBJ2-7 better fits the DNA end. This CDR3 comprises 14 residues. Germline values: CDR1 SQVTM, CDR2 ANQGSEA. The CDR3 coding sequence is TGCAGCGTTTTCCGGGGACGGGGTAATTACGAGCAGTACTTC. Amino acid sequence: CSVFRGRGNYEQYF.

The sample holds a few counts of this clonotype. J is TRBJ2-7 and V is TRBV6-5; weak D call: TRBD2 (6 bases). Looked up from germline, CDR1 is MNHEY and CDR2 is SVGAGI. Trimming removed 6 bases from V and 2 bases from J, with 17 bases in between. This CDR3 is built from 15 residues. The CDR3 bases are TGTGCCAGCAGCGTAGAGCGGGTTCCGACCTACGAGCAGTACTTC. Translating it yields CASSVERVPTYEQYF.

This rearrangement joins TRBV10-3 to TRBJ1-2; D unresolved. The CDR3 sequence is 14 residues long. Germline-derived CDR1 and CDR2 are ENHRY and SYGVKD. Trimming cost V 2 bases and J 0 bases, with 7 bases left between them. In nucleotides, the CDR3 is TGTGCCATCAGTGAGGCAGTGACTAACTATGGCTACACCTTC. This encodes CAISEAVTNYGYTF.

Details on this clonotype: One end of the junction is discordant with germline, which a read error may explain. The chain joins TRBV3-1 to TRBJ1-2, with D tentatively TRBD1 (6 bases). Germline values: CDR1 LGHDT, CDR2 YNNKEL (reference sequence). This CDR3 spans 16 amino acids. The chain's CDR3 is CAGSHWGRSVSYGYTF. CDR3 DNA: TGTGCCGGCAGCCATTGGGGGCGCTCCGTTAGTTATGGCTACACCTTC.

Ten or more counts support this clonotype. The chain recombines TRBV20-1 with TRBJ2-1; 8 nucleotides align to TRBD1. J gave up 0 bases and V 6 bases, and 4 bases lay outside the gene matches. Germline values: CDR1 DFQATT, CDR2 SNEGSKA (reference sequence). The CDR3 covers 14 residues. The CDR3 sequence: CSAEGQGSYNEQFF. For the CDR3, the DNA is TGCAGTGCGGAAGGACAGGGCTCCTACAATGAGCAGTTCTTC.

This clonotype was seen a handful of times. V usage is TRBV9 and J usage is TRBJ1-2, with a weak D call TRBD1 (5 bases). V lost 0 bases and J lost 6, with 9 bases in between. Germline loops: CDR1 SGDLS, CDR2 YYNGEE. The CDR3 contains 13 residues. This CDR3 is CASSVGGAHGYTF. CDR3 DNA sequence: TGTGCCAGCAGCGTAGGAGGGGCCCATGGCTACACCTTC. The full variable domain, its missing parts supplied by reference TRBV9 and TRBJ1-2, is DSGVTQTPKHLITATGQRVTLRCSPRSGDLSVYWYQQSLDQGLQFLIQYYNGEERAKGNILERFSAQQFPDLHSELNLSSLELGDSALYFCASSVGGAHGYTFGSGTRLTVV.

This clonotype turned up a few times. The rearrangement joins TRBV6-2 or TRBV6-3 to TRBJ2-1, with 10 bases fitting TRBD2. Trimming at V came to 10 bases and at J to 8 bases, leaving 11 bases not matched to a gene. The CDR3 covers 14 residues. Germline V gene lookup returns CDR1 MNHEY and CDR2 SVGEGT. The CDR3 bases are TGTGCCAACTCAATAGCGGGAGGTTTGGATGAGCAGTTCTTC. Amino acids: CANSIAGGLDEQFF.

The rearrangement links TRBV11-2 to TRBJ2-4; tentatively, D is TRBD1 (6 bases). The better agreement between TRBJ2-7 and the DNA end casts doubt on the J call. Germline V CDR1 and CDR2: SGHAT, FQNNGV. There are 16 residues in the CDR3. As DNA, the CDR3 is TGTGCCCACACCCAGAGGGGGTCCCGACCTTACTACGAGCAGTACTTC. Translated, it gives CAHTQRGSRPYYEQYF.

The chain links TRBV5-1 to TRBJ1-1; 8 positions agree with TRBD1. In germline, CDR1 is SGHRS, CDR2 YFSETQ. V was pared by 3 bases and J by 3 bases, with 4 bases of the junction left unmatched. The CDR3 spans 14 residues. Here the CDR3 reads CASSWTGRDTEAFF. In nucleotides, the CDR3 is TGCGCCAGCAGCTGGACAGGGAGAGACACTGAAGCTTTCTTT.

This clonotype was found a few times. The V and J genes are TRBV12-3 or TRBV12-4 and TRBJ2-7; no definite D call. The V gene lost 4 bases and the J gene lost 3 bases, with 7 bases spanning the gap. The CDR3 has 12 amino acids. Here the CDR3 reads CASSSKVYEQYF. CDR3 nucleotide sequence: TGTGCCAGCAGTTCTAAGGTCTACGAGCAGTACTTC.

Of note for this clonotype: This may be a read error: a much more frequent sequence differs by one nucleotide. This rearrangement joins TRBV28 to TRBJ2-7; the match to TRBD1 covers 8 bases. The V gene's germline CDR1 is MDHEN and CDR2 SYDVKM. CDR3 length: 14 amino acids. The CDR3 sequence is CAGSFLDRGYEQYF. Here the CDR3 DNA reads TGTGCCGGCAGTTTCCTAGACAGGGGTTACGAGCAGTACTTC.

This clonotype was counted a few times. The chain employs TRBV15 and TRBJ2-3; TRBD2 aligns across 13 bases. J lost 6 bases, V lost 3 bases, and 6 bases had no gene match. The CDR3 is 16 residues long. Germline CDR1 reads LNHNV; CDR2 reads YYDKDF (reference sequence). CDR3 sequence: CATSSVTSGRWDTQYF. The CDR3 DNA reads as TGTGCCACCAGCAGCGTGACTAGCGGGAGGTGGGATACGCAGTATTTT.

The chain links TRBV7-9 to TRBJ2-7, with a weak D call TRBD1 (6 bases). Germline CDR1 is SEHNR and CDR2 is FQNEAQ (reference sequence). The germline V and J ends were trimmed by 1 base and 6 bases, with 19 bases remaining between them. The CDR3 runs to 16 residues. The CDR3 spells CASSLGGLRDKCEQYF. CDR3 coding DNA: TGTGCCAGCAGCTTAGGAGGCCTTAGGGACAAGTGCGAGCAGTACTTC.

This clonotype has a count of ten or more. This chain joins TRBV10-3 and TRBJ1-4; D unresolved. The CDR3 contains 12 residues. Germline-derived CDR1 and CDR2 are ENHRY and SYGVKD. Trimming took off 8 bases at V and 4 bases at J, with 8 bases between the two ends. The CDR3 bases are TGTGCCATCGGACCGGGTAATGAAAAACTGTTTTTT. Its translation is CAIGPGNEKLFF.

This sequence joins TRBV5-1 and TRBJ2-5, with 8 bases lining up with TRBD1. V shed 1 base and J 1 base; nucleotides not matched to a gene: 9. CDR3 size: 17 residues. Germline loops: CDR1 SGHRS, CDR2 YFSETQ. DNA of the CDR3: TGCGCCAGCAGCTTGTTACTCCGGACAGGGCCCCAAGAGACCCAGTACTTC. Amino acid sequence: CASSLLLRTGPQETQYF.

V and J are TRBV7-2 and TRBJ1-1; D possibly corresponds to TRBD1 (5 bases). Trimming removed 5 bases at V and 0 bases at J, with 16 bases between. Germline values: CDR1 SGHTA, CDR2 FQGNSA. The CDR3 loop spans 16 amino acids. The CDR3 reads CASSRDRWEMNTEAFF. In DNA, the CDR3 is TGTGCCAGCAGCCGAGACAGATGGGAAATGAACACTGAAGCTTTCTTT.

This clonotype showed up just a few times. This rearrangement joins TRBV6-5 to TRBJ2-2; D is unresolved. The CDR3 has 13 residues. V was cut by 2 bases and J by 5 bases, with 6 bases left in between. In germline, CDR1 is MNHEY, CDR2 SVGAGI. The CDR3 protein is CASSYGRTGELFF. Written as DNA, the CDR3 is TGTGCCAGCAGTTACGGGCGGACCGGGGAGCTGTTTTTT.

For this clonotype: Possible read error: a much larger clone is one base away. This chain joins TRBV29-1 and TRBJ1-6; 9 bases are a match to TRBD1. Germline CDR1 is SQVTM and CDR2 is ANQGSEA. The CDR3 is 15 amino acids. DNA of the CDR3: TGCAGCGTCCTAGAGACAGGGGGGGAGAATTCACGCCTCCACTTT. Translation gives CSVLETGGENSRLHF.

This clonotype has more than one count but fewer than ten. The V call is TRBV20-1, the J call TRBJ2-3; the D gene is possibly TRBD1 (5 bases). Trimming shortened V by 1 base and J by 9 bases, and 5 bases separated the two germline ends. CDR1 is DFQATT and CDR2 is SNEGSKA in the germline V gene (reference sequence). The CDR3 covers 10 residues. CDR3 loop: CSARGGTQYF. The CDR3 DNA follows: TGCAGTGCTAGAGGGGGCACGCAGTATTTT.

This clonotype was picked up many times. This rearrangement joins TRBV18 to TRBJ2-7, with 7 nucleotides matching TRBD1. Germline V gene data show CDR1 as KGHSH and CDR2 as LQKENI. This CDR3 has 13 residues. With 2 bases clipped from V and 6 bases from J, the junction kept 4 bases outside the gene matches. CDR3 nucleotides: TGTGCCAGCTCACCAGAGTCAGGGGGCGAGCAGTACTTC. It translates to CASSPESGGEQYF.